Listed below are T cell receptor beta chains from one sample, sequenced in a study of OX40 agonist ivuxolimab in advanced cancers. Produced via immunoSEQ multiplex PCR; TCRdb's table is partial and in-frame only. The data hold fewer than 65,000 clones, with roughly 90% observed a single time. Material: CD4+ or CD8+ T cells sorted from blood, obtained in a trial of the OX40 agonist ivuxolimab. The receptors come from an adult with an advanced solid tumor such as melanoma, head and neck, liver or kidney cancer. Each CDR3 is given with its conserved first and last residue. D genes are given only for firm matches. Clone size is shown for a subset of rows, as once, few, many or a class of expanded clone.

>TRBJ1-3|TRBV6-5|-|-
CASSYSMGEAIYF
TGTGCCAGCAGTTACTCGATGGGGGAGGCCATATATTTT
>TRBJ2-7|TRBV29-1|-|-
CSVEARSSYEQYF
TGCAGCGTTGAGGCAAGGAGCTCCTACGAGCAGTACTTC
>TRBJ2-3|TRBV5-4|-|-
CASSIGWEDTQYF
TGTGCCAGCAGCATCGGCTGGGAAGATACGCAGTATTTT
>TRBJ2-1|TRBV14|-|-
CASSLGNRNEQFF
TGTGCCAGCAGCCTAGGCAATCGCAATGAGCAGTTCTTC
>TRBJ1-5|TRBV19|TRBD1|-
CASSLRDRGNQPQHF
TGTGCCAGTAGTCTCCGGGACAGGGGAAACCAGCCCCAGCATTTT
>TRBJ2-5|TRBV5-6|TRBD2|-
CASSSLGRAQETQYF
TGTGCCAGCAGCTCCCTAGGGAGGGCCCAAGAGACCCAGTACTTC
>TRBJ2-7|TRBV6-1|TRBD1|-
CASSEAGTGGYEQYF
TGTGCCAGCAGTGAAGCCGGGACAGGGGGCTACGAGCAGTACTTC
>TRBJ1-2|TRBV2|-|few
CASSEAFGYTF
TGTGCCAGCAGTGAAGCGTTTGGCTACACCTTC
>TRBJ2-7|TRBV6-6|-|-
CASSYSNLGTYEQYF
TGTGCCAGCAGTTACTCAAACCTGGGGACCTACGAGCAGTACTTC
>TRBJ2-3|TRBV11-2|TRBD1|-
CASSFRTGSFPDTQYF
TGTGCCAGCAGCTTTCGGACAGGGAGTTTCCCAGATACGCAGTATTTT
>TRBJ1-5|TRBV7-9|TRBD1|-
CASSSGQGTNQPQHF
TGTGCCAGCAGCTCCGGACAGGGCACCAATCAGCCCCAGCATTTT